These 15 T cell receptor beta chains were all obtained from the same sample, sequenced in a study of blood T cell repertoires in COVID-19. Only in-frame clones appear in the TCRdb table, and some are missing; sequencing was by immunoSEQ multiplex PCR. The sample has under 200,000 clones; more than 65% are singletons. The sequenced material came from peripheral blood. These receptors all come from a human donor with acute or convalescent COVID-19. The donor label of this sample is uncertain.

This clone appeared a single time. The V call is TRBV9, the J call TRBJ2-1; TRBD2 aligns across 11 bases. Germline assignment: CDR1 SGDLS and CDR2 YYNGEE. The CDR3 has 16 residues. J lost 3 bases, V lost 3 bases, and 5 bases had no gene match. This CDR3 reads CASSAPTSGDYNEQFF. CDR3 bases: TGTGCCAGCAGCGCCCCGACTAGCGGGGACTACAATGAGCAGTTCTTC.

This chain uses TRBV11-1 with TRBJ2-1; D not certain. Trimming removed 5 bases at V and 3 bases at J, with 14 bases between. CDR3 length: 15 residues. Germline V gene lookup returns CDR1 SGHAT and CDR2 FQDESV (reference sequence). CDR3 region: CASSPIGSYYNEQFF. The CDR3 DNA reads TGTGCCAGCAGCCCAATCGGGTCCTACTACAATGAGCAGTTCTTC.

CDR3: CASSKLTGVATKWSYEQYF. The CDR3, as DNA: TGTGCCAGCAGCAAATTGACAGGGGTTGCTACGAAATGGTCCTACGAGCAGTACTTC. The chain has TRBV21-1 and TRBJ2-7; TRBD1 was called by the table and not checked on the DNA. TRBV21-1 is tagged as a pseudogene. This CDR3 has 19 amino acids.

For the CDR3, the DNA is TGCGCCAGCAGCTTGGGAACAGGCTATGGCTACACCTTC. This sequence encodes CASSLGTGYGYTF. The V gene is TRBV5-1, the J gene TRBJ1-2, with a possible D match to TRBD1 (5 bases). This CDR3 comprises 13 residues. Germline assignment: CDR1 SGHRS and CDR2 YFSETQ. V lost 0 bases and J 4 bases, leaving 7 bases between the germline ends.

The chain combines TRBV6-6 with TRBJ2-3; 13 bases are a match to TRBD2. This CDR3 has 16 residues. CDR1 and CDR2 from the germline V gene are MNHNY and SVGAGI (reference sequence). V trimming: 2 bases; J trimming: 2 bases; junction bases outside the gene matches: 1. This CDR3 reads CASSYGTSGDTDTQYF. The CDR3 DNA sequence: TGTGCCAGCAGTTACGGGACTAGCGGGGACACAGATACGCAGTATTTT.

The V call is TRBV4-1, the J call TRBJ1-3, with TRBD1 matching 8 bases. The CDR3 has 15 amino acids. Germline V gene sequence: CDR1 MGHRA, CDR2 YSYEKL. The ends lost 1 base at V and 3 bases at J; junction bases unmatched: 2. The CDR3 protein is CASSQGGTGGNTIYF. CDR3 DNA sequence: TGCGCCAGCAGCCAAGGCGGGACAGGTGGAAACACCATATATTTT.

The rearrangement links TRBV5-6 to TRBJ2-1; D is uncertain. CDR1 and CDR2 (germline): SGHDT, YYEEEE. There are 11 residues in the CDR3. V was shortened by 4 bases and J by 7 bases, with 6 bases between the two germline ends. As DNA, the CDR3 is TGTGCCAGCAGCGTAACAAATGAGCAGTTCTTC. Its protein is CASSVTNEQFF.

The V gene is TRBV2, the J gene TRBJ1-4, with D tentatively TRBD1 (6 bases). CDR1 SNHLY and CDR2 FYNNEI come from the germline V gene. CDR3 length: 15 residues. The V end was cut by 3 bases, the J end by 0 bases, with 8 bases between. CDR3 sequence (DNA): TGTGCCAGCAGTGACCAGGGGCCAACTAATGAAAAACTGTTTTTT. Its translation: CASSDQGPTNEKLFF.

The chain joins TRBV5-1 to TRBJ1-2; TRBD1 is a possible D gene (5 bases). This CDR3 is built from 15 residues. Germline CDR1 is SGHRS and CDR2 is YFSETQ. Trimming took 7 bases from V and 8 from J, leaving 24 bases between them. The CDR3 sequence is CASFPGGGEVSGYTF. The CDR3, as DNA: TGCGCCAGCTTCCCCGGGGGAGGGGAAGTAAGCGGCTACACCTTC.

CDR3 in amino acids: CASSPWSSGSSETQYF. As DNA, the CDR3 is TGTGCCAGCAGCCCCTGGAGTAGCGGGAGTTCAGAGACCCAGTACTTC. The chain uses TRBV9 and TRBJ2-5; 9 bases are a match to TRBD2. The germline V gene has CDR1 SGDLS and CDR2 YYNGEE. The CDR3 totals 16 residues. V trimming: 4 bases; J trimming: 4 bases; junction bases outside the gene matches: 11.

The chain employs TRBV28 and TRBJ1-5; D is uncertain. The CDR3 is 13 residues long. The V end lost 5 bases, the J end lost 0 bases, and 5 bases lay between the germline ends. Germline assignment: CDR1 MDHEN and CDR2 SYDVKM. In DNA form, the CDR3 reads TGTGCCAGCAGTACAGATAGCAATCAGCCCCAGCATTTT. It translates to CASSTDSNQPQHF.

This rearrangement joins TRBV7-3 to TRBJ1-5, with D possibly being TRBD1 (5 bases). CDR3 length equals 13 residues. Trimming took off 4 bases at V and 3 bases at J, with 7 bases between the two ends. The V gene's germline CDR1 is SGHTA and CDR2 FQGTGA. The CDR3 here is CASSYRPNQPQHF. Written as DNA, the CDR3 is TGTGCCAGCAGCTACAGGCCCAATCAGCCCCAGCATTTT.

In this sample, this clone turned up once. This chain uses TRBV9 with TRBJ2-1; 12 bases are a match to TRBD2. This CDR3 has 17 amino acids. Germline V lookup: CDR1 SGDLS, CDR2 YYNGEE. V gave up 4 bases and J gave up 3 bases; unmatched junction bases: 8. The CDR3 sequence is CASSPRLAGDLYNEQFF. The CDR3 DNA is TGTGCCAGCAGCCCCCGACTAGCGGGAGATCTCTACAATGAGCAGTTCTTC.

J is TRBJ1-2 and V is TRBV27, with D possibly being TRBD1 (5 bases). The CDR3 has 12 residues. V was shortened by 6 bases and J by 4 bases, with 9 bases between the two germline ends. CDR1 and CDR2 from the germline V gene are MNHEY and SMNVEV (reference sequence). In DNA, the CDR3 is TGTGCCAGCAGGTGGGGCACCTATGGCTACACCTTC. Translated, it gives CASRWGTYGYTF.

This chain joins TRBV28 and TRBJ1-2; D not resolved. Trimming left V 4 bases short and J 0 bases short, with 6 bases between. This CDR3 region has 13 residues. CDR1 and CDR2 (germline): MDHEN, SYDVKM. The CDR3 nucleotides are TGTGCCAGCAGTTCCTCCTCTAACTATGGCTACACCTTC. It specifies CASSSSSNYGYTF.